Below are 26 T cell receptor beta chains sequenced from a single sample in a study of blood T cell repertoires in COVID-19. Data came from immunoSEQ multiplex PCR; TCRdb stores just in-frame clones and leaves some out. The sample yields some 100,000 clones, approximately 87% seen once. The sequenced sample was peripheral blood. The receptors shown here come from a woman aged 30 to 39 with acute or convalescent COVID-19.

The chain recombines TRBV5-1 with TRBJ1-1; tentative D call: TRBD1 (5 bases). CDR1 SGHRS and CDR2 YFSETQ come from the germline V gene. Trimming removed 2 bases at V and 7 bases at J, with 21 bases between. The length of the CDR3 is 16 residues. The chain's CDR3 is CASSLTAGRTKGEAFF. The CDR3 nucleotides are TGCGCCAGCAGCTTAACCGCGGGACGGACGAAAGGTGAAGCTTTCTTT.

This clone has only a few counts. The chain is built from TRBV5-1 and TRBJ1-1; weak D call: TRBD1 (5 bases). This CDR3 spans 14 amino acids. Germline V lookup: CDR1 SGHRS, CDR2 YFSETQ. The V gene lost 3 bases and the J gene lost 0 bases, with 9 bases spanning the gap. The DNA of the CDR3 is TGCGCCAGCAGCTGGGGCCCGGTGAACACTGAAGCTTTCTTT. This codes for CASSWGPVNTEAFF.

The chain carries TRBV18 and TRBJ1-4; tentative D call: TRBD1 (5 bases). CDR3 length: 15 amino acids. Germline loops: CDR1 KGHSH, CDR2 LQKENI. Trimming removed 6 bases at V and 8 bases at J, with 19 bases between. The CDR3 sequence: CASSPTPGVGEKLFF. CDR3 DNA sequence: TGTGCCAGCTCCCCTACCCCGGGGGTAGGGGAAAAACTGTTTTTT.

The chain combines TRBV29-1 with TRBJ2-3; maybe TRBD1 (6 bases). CDR1 and CDR2 (germline): SQVTM, ANQGSEA. This CDR3 contains 13 residues. V was trimmed by 5 bases and J by 2 bases, leaving 11 bases between them. The CDR3 region has the DNA TGCAGCGTTCTGCAGGGGACCACAGATACGCAGTATTTT. This translates into CSVLQGTTDTQYF.

This chain uses TRBV21-1 with TRBJ1-4. TRBV21-1 is deemed a pseudogene. The CDR3 has 17 amino acids. CDR3 amino acids: CASSKNPGVNPGEKLFF. The CDR3, as DNA: TGTGCCAGCAGCAAAAACCCGGGGGTCAACCCGGGTGAAAAACTGTTTTTT.

The chain has TRBV11-3 and TRBJ2-7; 9 bases line up with TRBD1. CDR3 size: 13 residues. The germline gives CDR1 SGHNT, CDR2 YENEEA. With V trimmed by 4 bases and J by 5 bases, 3 bases remained unmatched. The CDR3 DNA sequence: TGTGCCAGCAGCTACGACAGGGGGAACGAGCAGTACTTC. It encodes CASSYDRGNEQYF. The full variable domain, its missing parts supplied by reference TRBV11-3 and TRBJ2-7, is EAGVVQSPRYKIIEKKQPVAFWCNPISGHNTLYWYLQNLGQGPELLIRYENEEAVDDSQLPKDRFSAERLKGVDSTLKIQPAELGDSAVYLCASSYDRGNEQYFGPGTRLTVT.

The rearrangement links TRBV5-8 to TRBJ2-7; D possibly corresponds to TRBD2 (7 bases). The germline gives CDR1 SGHTS, CDR2 YDEGEE. V lost 1 base, J lost 4 bases, and 12 bases lay in between. The CDR3 loop spans 14 amino acids. CDR3 sequence: CASSLRGAPYEQYF. CDR3 coding DNA: TGTGCCAGCAGCTTGCGGGGGGCTCCTTACGAGCAGTACTTC.

This rearrangement joins TRBV30 to TRBJ1-5; 8 nucleotides agree with TRBD1. The CDR3 covers 14 residues. Trimming removed 5 bases from V and 6 bases from J; junction bases left unmatched: 9. In germline, CDR1 is GTSNPN, CDR2 SVGIG (reference sequence). The CDR3 loop is CAWSTGESGQPQHF. The DNA of the CDR3 is TGTGCCTGGTCGACAGGGGAATCGGGTCAGCCCCAGCATTTT. The whole variable domain, filled in from reference TRBV30 and TRBJ1-5, reads SQTIHQWPATLVQPVGSPLSLECTVEGTSNPNLYWYRQAAGRGLQLLFYSVGIGQISSEVPQNLSASRPQDRQFILSSKKLLLSDSGFYLCAWSTGESGQPQHFGDGTRLSIL.

This clone was seen a few times. The genes are TRBV2 and TRBJ1-4; TRBD1 might be the D (5 bases). The CDR3 runs 15 residues. Trimming removed 5 bases at V and 11 bases at J, with 21 bases between. Looked up from germline, CDR1 is SNHLY and CDR2 is FYNNEI. The CDR3 region is CASSFQDSILEKLFF. CDR3 DNA: TGTGCCAGCAGTTTCCAAGACAGTATACTTGAGAAACTGTTTTTT.

The gene calls are TRBV7-3 and TRBJ2-7; 8 nucleotides agree with TRBD2. Per the germline V gene, CDR1 is SGHTA and CDR2 is FQGTGA. This CDR3 contains 15 residues. V trimming: 0 bases; J trimming: 3 bases; junction bases outside the gene matches: 4. This CDR3 reads CASSLTPGLVYEQYF. CDR3 in DNA: TGTGCCAGCAGCTTAACCCCGGGACTAGTCTACGAGCAGTACTTC.

The chain couples TRBV6-5 to TRBJ1-1; TRBD1 might be the D (6 bases). V lost 7 bases, J lost 3 bases, and 15 bases lay in between. The CDR3 is 14 residues long. CDR1 and CDR2 from the germline V gene are MNHEY and SVGAGI. CDR3 sequence: CASMTHREDTEAFF. CDR3 sequence (DNA): TGTGCCAGCATGACCCACAGGGAAGACACTGAAGCTTTCTTT.

The chain links TRBV6-4 to TRBJ2-3; D not resolved. V was clipped by 0 bases and J by 0 bases, with 4 bases between them. CDR1 MRHNA and CDR2 SNTAGT come from the germline V gene. The CDR3 has 14 amino acids. CDR3 residues: CASSDSSSTDTQYF. DNA of the CDR3: TGTGCCAGCAGTGACTCGTCTAGCACAGATACGCAGTATTTT.

V and J are TRBV5-1 and TRBJ1-2, with 9 bases fitting TRBD1. Germline V gene data show CDR1 as SGHRS and CDR2 as YFSETQ. The length of the CDR3 is 15 residues. The V and J ends lost 4 bases and 3 bases, in that order; junction bases with no gene match: 7. CDR3 loop: CASSQYRGRDYGYTF. The CDR3 nucleotides read TGCGCCAGCAGCCAGTACAGGGGGCGAGACTATGGCTACACCTTC.

This sequence joins TRBV6-5 and TRBJ1-5; TRBD1 agrees at 7 bases. Germline CDR1 reads MNHEY; CDR2 reads SVGAGI. The CDR3 extends over 15 amino acids. V shed 2 bases and J 3 bases; nucleotides not matched to a gene: 4. Here the CDR3 reads CASSYDRAPNQPQHF. In DNA, the CDR3 is TGTGCCAGCAGTTACGACAGGGCCCCCAATCAGCCCCAGCATTTT.

J is TRBJ2-7 and V is TRBV27; tentatively, D is TRBD1 (5 bases). The CDR3 runs to 12 residues. Germline V gene data show CDR1 as MNHEY and CDR2 as SMNVEV (reference sequence). Trimming took 6 bases from V and 11 from J, leaving 17 bases between them. The CDR3 loop reads CASRTTQGLEYF. The CDR3 nucleotides read TGTGCCAGCAGGACAACCCAGGGTTTGGAGTACTTC.

This clone has just a few counts. The CDR3 loop is CASSASTGFFAEAFF. The DNA of the CDR3 is TGTGCCAGCAGTGCATCCACAGGTTTTTTCGCTGAAGCTTTCTTT. The V call is TRBV2, the J call TRBJ1-1; tentatively, D is TRBD1 (5 bases). The CDR3 is 15 residues long. Trimming shortened V by 4 bases and J by 6 bases, and 18 bases separated the two germline ends. Germline V CDR1 and CDR2: SNHLY, FYNNEI.

DNA for the CDR3: TGTGCCAGCATGATTGACAGTGGGGTCGGGGGAGCTTTCTTT. It specifies CASMIDSGVGGAFF. The rearrangement links TRBV2 to TRBJ1-1, with D possibly matching TRBD1 (5 bases). V shed 7 bases and J shed 10 bases, with 22 bases lying between them. The CDR3 has 14 residues. CDR1 and CDR2 from the germline V gene are SNHLY and FYNNEI.

The chain has TRBV11-2 and TRBJ2-3; no clear D. The CDR3 runs to 14 residues. The V end lost 1 base, the J end lost 5 bases, and 10 bases lay between the germline ends. Germline assignment: CDR1 SGHAT and CDR2 FQNNGV. This CDR3 reads CASSLGSSGDTQYF. CDR3 coding DNA: TGTGCCAGCAGCTTAGGCTCCTCAGGAGATACGCAGTATTTT.

This clone has just one count. V usage is TRBV6-5 and J usage is TRBJ1-4; TRBD1 is a possible D gene (5 bases). Germline CDR1 is MNHEY and CDR2 is SVGAGI. The CDR3 loop spans 15 amino acids. The germline V and J ends were trimmed by 6 bases and 4 bases, with 15 bases remaining between them. CDR3 nucleotide sequence: TGTGCCAGCAGCCCGGGGGGGGGAATTAATGAAAAACTGTTTTTT. Encoded protein: CASSPGGGINEKLFF.

The rearrangement uses TRBV5-4 and TRBJ2-2, with 11 bases that match TRBD1. V shed 2 bases and J 7 bases; nucleotides not matched to a gene: 4. Per germline, CDR1 SGHNT and CDR2 YYREEE (reference sequence). The CDR3 is 15 residues long. The CDR3 spells CASSFGTGGRGELFF. The DNA for the CDR3 is TGTGCCAGCAGCTTTGGGACAGGGGGACGCGGGGAGCTGTTTTTT.

In its sample, this clone was seen once. The CDR3 bases are TGTGCCAGCAGCCCTTACAGGGAGAAAACTGAAGCTTTCTTT. This gives the protein CASSPYREKTEAFF. The V gene is TRBV6-2 or TRBV6-3, the J gene TRBJ1-1, with D perhaps matching TRBD1 (6 bases). Germline assignment: CDR1 MNHEY and CDR2 SVGEGT. This CDR3 has 14 amino acids. Trimming removed 6 bases from V and 5 bases from J, with 16 bases in between.

This rearrangement joins TRBV7-3 to TRBJ1-6; 7 bases fit TRBD1. This CDR3 contains 15 residues. The germline V gene has CDR1 SGHTA and CDR2 FQGTGA. J gave up 10 bases and V 0 bases, and 6 bases lay outside the gene matches. The CDR3 sequence: CASSLTDRAGSPLHF. Here the CDR3 DNA reads TGTGCCAGCAGCTTAACTGACAGGGCAGGATCACCCCTCCACTTT.

V is TRBV21-1 and J is TRBJ2-6; the DNA was not compared with TRBD2, the D call given in the table. TRBV21-1 counts as a pseudogene. This CDR3 region has 15 residues. The CDR3 loop is CASSKGGGWTNVLTF. The CDR3 nucleotides read TGTGCCAGCAGCAAAGGGGGAGGGTGGACCAACGTCCTGACTTTC.

Comments on this clone: At one end the junction does not follow the germline gene, possibly because of a read error. V and J are TRBV3-1 (or the pseudogene TRBV3-2) and TRBJ1-1, with 8 bases lining up with TRBD1. CDR1 is LGHDT and CDR2 is YNNKEL in the germline V gene (reference sequence). The CDR3 is 14 amino acids. CDR3 DNA sequence: TGTACCAGCAGCCAAGTTGAGACAGGGGCTGAAGCTTTCTTT. It translates to CTSSQVETGAEAFF.

This clone has just a few counts. The rearrangement links TRBV28 to TRBJ2-7; TRBD1 is a possible D gene (6 bases). This CDR3 has 14 amino acids. Germline V gene lookup returns CDR1 MDHEN and CDR2 SYDVKM. The V end was cut by 4 bases, the J end by 3 bases, with 13 bases between. The CDR3 DNA reads TGTGCCAGCAGTTCAGGGACATATCTCTACGAGCAGTACTTC. It is translated as CASSSGTYLYEQYF.

This clone was recorded only once. The chain links TRBV3-1 (or the pseudogene TRBV3-2) to TRBJ2-7; 7 bases align to TRBD1. CDR1 and CDR2 from the germline V gene are LGHDT and YNNKEL (reference sequence). The ends lost 4 bases at V and 8 bases at J; junction bases unmatched: 11. CDR3 length equals 14 residues. The CDR3 reads CASSPGQDPVQQYF. CDR3 in DNA: TGTGCCAGCAGCCCTGGACAGGACCCGGTCCAGCAGTACTTC.